This TCR beta chain appears in the sequencing data of a study of CD8+ T cells in alopecia areata. The treatment here: oral pan-JAK inhibitor, 5-10 mg twice daily. cDNA serving as the sequencing template came from extracted, reverse transcribed RNA. TCRdb's copy holds only in-frame clones and misses some; the assay was immunoSEQ multiplex PCR. The sample contains over 100,000 clones, roughly 50% of which appear only once. The CDR3 totals 16 residues. The germline gives CDR1 SGHVS, CDR2 FQNEAQ. V lost 5 bases, J lost 5 bases, and 18 bases lay in between. This TCR was recovered from a human donor with alopecia areata. Specimen: CD8+ T cells sorted from blood, collected at week 24, from a patient treated with tofacitinib. The V call is TRBV7-8, the J call TRBJ2-2; D unresolved. CDR3 sequence: CASSPHPGEVTGELFF. CDR3 bases: TGTGCCAGCAGCCCACATCCGGGCGAGGTGACCGGGGAGCTGTTTTTT.